This TCR beta chain came from a study of blood T cell repertoires in COVID-19. Study details: In each case, the material was cDNA or gDNA derived from T cells, B-cell-depleted T cells, or PBMCs.

Trimming shortened V by 3 bases and J by 0 bases, and 9 bases separated the two germline ends. This CDR3 has 14 amino acids. Germline V gene lookup returns CDR1 DFQATT and CDR2 SNEGSKA (reference sequence). The study counted Cohort 3 donors as recovered given two negative PCRs, clearance, or symptom resolution. Repertoires were generated with immunoSEQ multiplex PCR, while TCRdb's copy carries only in-frame clones and drops some. The sample records a few hundred thousand clones, roughly 89% being singletons. The chain employs TRBV20-1 and TRBJ2-1; tentatively, D is TRBD2 (5 bases). Sequenced material: PBMCs or T cells enriched from blood (not recorded which). The TCR originated in a woman between 40 and 50 years old who had recovered from COVID-19. The CDR3 bases are TGCAGTGCTAGTCCGGGGAGCTCCTACAATGAGCAGTTCTTC. Translation gives CSASPGSSYNEQFF.